This TCR beta chain was profiled in a study of cytomegalovirus exposure and HLA in healthy donors. Study results and caveats: Across HLA loci, a later analysis found differing TCR association rates, with DRB1 most and HLA-C fewest. Immune exposure was documented only through CMV serostatus. Later, an analysis showed that TCR beta chains associated with HLA were more clonally expanded than others that were equally common.

For this clone: Its antigen is currently unknown.

Germline loops: CDR1 KGHSH, CDR2 LQKENI. V shed 3 bases, J shed 5 bases, and the junction held 17 bases outside the gene matches. The CDR3 is 19 amino acids. The PCR made use of 60 Vbeta and 13 Jbeta primers. In the study's own analysis: In a later analysis, the count reached some 88 million unique TCR beta chains, with around 10 million shared. Sequencing used immunoSEQ multiplex PCR; TCRdb keeps in-frame clones, though not all of them. V and J calls and clone size follow that table, whereas D and trimming were derived from the DNA. The sample holds 150,000 to 200,000 clones, approximately 83% seen once.

The sample comprised PBMCs. The clonotype comes from a man between 18 and 29 years old in good health and CMV-seropositive. The chain uses TRBV18 and TRBJ1-2, with 11 bases that match TRBD1. CDR3 DNA: TGTGCCAGCTCACCCAGCAGAGTACGGACAGGGGGCATCAATTATGGCTACACCTTC. It translates to CASSPSRVRTGGINYGYTF.